This paragraph reports one T cell receptor beta chain. RNA was extracted with the RNeasy kit, and a quantity of about 0.45 to 1 ug was reverse transcribed using random hexamers. Amplification of TCR beta CDR3 used immunoSEQ multiplex PCR across 54 Vbeta and 13 Jbeta. MiXCR, applied by TCRdb to the immunoSEQ multiplex PCR reads, yields one record per CDR3 protein. The table has some 220,000 distinct CDR3 sequences, 95% seen once. Germline CDR1 ENHRY, CDR2 SYGVKD. This CDR3 comprises 13 residues. Trimming left V 2 bases short and J 4 bases short, with 9 bases between. The sample comes from a study of CD8 T cells in Susac syndrome. TCR beta was sequenced from blood CD8+ and CD4+ T cells.

The specimen sequenced was CD4+ T cells from PBMCs. V and J are TRBV10-3 and TRBJ2-7; unclear D gene. This TCR was recovered from a human donor with multiple sclerosis. In DNA form, the CDR3 reads TGTGCCATCAGTGAGATTACGGAATACGAGCAGTACTTC. Translating gives CAISEITEYEQYF.